The next 8 T cell receptor beta chains were all read from a single sample in a study of T cell responses to AZD1222 COVID-19 vaccine. Profiled with immunoSEQ multiplex PCR; TCRdb holds only in-frame clones, not every one. Of 25,000 to 35,000 clones in the sample, 80% to 95% were seen once. Specimen: peripheral blood, collected on day 0 of AZD1222 vaccination. Receptor source: an adult in good health.

The V call is TRBV5-4, the J call TRBJ2-1; 10 bases fit TRBD2. Trimming removed 0 bases from V and 6 bases from J; junction bases left unmatched: 6. The germline V gene has CDR1 SGHNT and CDR2 YYREEE (reference sequence). The CDR3 is 16 amino acids. As DNA, the CDR3 is TGTGCCAGCAGCTTGGGGATAGCGGGGGGCGGCAATGAGCAGTTCTTC. This encodes CASSLGIAGGGNEQFF.

The chain recombines TRBV19 with TRBJ2-1, with 9 bases matching TRBD1. This CDR3 has 14 residues. Germline V CDR1 and CDR2: LNHDA, SQIVND (reference sequence). Unmatched junction bases numbered 12, after V lost 10 bases and J lost 8 bases. Written as DNA, the CDR3 is TGTGCCACCGAACCGGGACAGGGTTTCCATGAGCAGTTCTTC. It specifies CATEPGQGFHEQFF.

V is TRBV7-2 and J is TRBJ2-1; the match to TRBD2 covers 11 bases. V shed 5 bases, J shed 4 bases, and the junction held 4 bases outside the gene matches. Germline loops: CDR1 SGHTA, CDR2 FQGNSA. The CDR3 length is 15 residues. CDR3 in DNA: TGTGCCAGCAGCGAAACTAGCGGGAGTTACAATGAGCAGTTCTTC. Translating it yields CASSETSGSYNEQFF. Full variable domain (remainder filled in from reference TRBV7-2 and TRBJ2-1): GAGVSQSPSNKVTEKGKDVELRCDPISGHTALYWYRQSLGQGLEFLIYFQGNSAPDKSGLPSDRFSAERTGGSVSTLTIQRTQQEDSAVYLCASSETSGSYNEQFFGPGTRLTVL.

V is TRBV7-9 and J is TRBJ2-3, with a tentative D call TRBD2 (7 bases). Germline V gene sequence: CDR1 SEHNR, CDR2 FQNEAQ (reference sequence). The CDR3 has 16 amino acids. V lost 5 bases to trimming and J lost 3 bases, with 18 bases between them. The CDR3 reads CASSEYGGARTDTQYF. Written as DNA, the CDR3 is TGTGCCAGCAGCGAATATGGGGGGGCGAGAACAGATACGCAGTATTTT.

This chain joins TRBV11-2 and TRBJ2-7; D is uncertain. This CDR3 spans 15 amino acids. Germline loops: CDR1 SGHAT, CDR2 FQNNGV. Trimming stripped 3 bases from V and 2 bases from J, with 14 bases between. The CDR3 DNA follows: TGTGCCAGCAGCTTTAACGGAAGACTTACCTACGAGCAGTACTTC. This translates into CASSFNGRLTYEQYF. Complete variable domain (other parts from reference TRBV11-2 and TRBJ2-7): EAGVAQSPRYKIIEKRQSVAFWCNPISGHATLYWYQQILGQGPKLLIQFQNNGVVDDSQLPKDRFSAERLKGVDSTLKIQPAKLEDSAVYLCASSFNGRLTYEQYFGPGTRLTVT.

V usage is TRBV4-2 and J usage is TRBJ1-5; unclear D gene. CDR1 is LGHNA, CDR2 YNFKEQ, per germline. The CDR3 sequence is 18 residues long. Trimming took 4 bases from V and 0 from J, leaving 19 bases between them. The CDR3: CASSLEGGLNPSNQPQHF. The CDR3 nucleotides are TGTGCCAGCAGCCTAGAAGGTGGGTTGAACCCTAGCAATCAGCCCCAGCATTTT.

The chain employs TRBV19 and TRBJ1-1; D is uncertain. The CDR3 totals 12 residues. Looked up from germline, CDR1 is LNHDA and CDR2 is SQIVND (reference sequence). Trimming pared 0 bases from V and 6 bases from J, leaving 5 bases between. The CDR3 loop reads CASSIDLAEAFF. In nucleotides, the CDR3 is TGTGCCAGTAGTATAGACCTCGCTGAAGCTTTCTTT. The full variable domain, with the rest looked up from reference TRBV19 and TRBJ1-1, is DGGITQSPKYLFRKEGQNVTLSCEQNLNHDAMYWYRQDPGQGLRLIYYSQIVNDFQKGDIAEGYSVSREKKESFPLTVTSAQKNPTAFYLCASSIDLAEAFFGQGTRLTVV.

V and J are TRBV5-5 and TRBJ1-3; unclear D gene. The germline gives CDR1 SGHKS, CDR2 YYEKEE (reference sequence). The CDR3 spans 12 residues. V lost 1 base and J 6 bases, leaving 5 bases between the germline ends. CDR3 sequence (DNA): TGTGCCAGCAGCTTGACAGCAAACACCATATATTTT. This codes for CASSLTANTIYF.